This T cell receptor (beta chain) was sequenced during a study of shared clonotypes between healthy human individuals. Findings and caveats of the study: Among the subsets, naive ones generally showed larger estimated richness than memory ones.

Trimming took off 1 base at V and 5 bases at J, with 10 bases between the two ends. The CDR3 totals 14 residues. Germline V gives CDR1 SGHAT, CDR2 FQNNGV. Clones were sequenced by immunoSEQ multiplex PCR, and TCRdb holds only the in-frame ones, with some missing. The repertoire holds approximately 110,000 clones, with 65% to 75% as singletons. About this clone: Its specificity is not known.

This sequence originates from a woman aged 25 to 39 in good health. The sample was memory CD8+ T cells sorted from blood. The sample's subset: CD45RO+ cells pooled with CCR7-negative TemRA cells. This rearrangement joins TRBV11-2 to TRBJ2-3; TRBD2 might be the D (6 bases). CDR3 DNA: TGTGCCAGCAGCTTAGCGGGAGTGGGAGATACGCAGTATTTT. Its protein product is CASSLAGVGDTQYF.